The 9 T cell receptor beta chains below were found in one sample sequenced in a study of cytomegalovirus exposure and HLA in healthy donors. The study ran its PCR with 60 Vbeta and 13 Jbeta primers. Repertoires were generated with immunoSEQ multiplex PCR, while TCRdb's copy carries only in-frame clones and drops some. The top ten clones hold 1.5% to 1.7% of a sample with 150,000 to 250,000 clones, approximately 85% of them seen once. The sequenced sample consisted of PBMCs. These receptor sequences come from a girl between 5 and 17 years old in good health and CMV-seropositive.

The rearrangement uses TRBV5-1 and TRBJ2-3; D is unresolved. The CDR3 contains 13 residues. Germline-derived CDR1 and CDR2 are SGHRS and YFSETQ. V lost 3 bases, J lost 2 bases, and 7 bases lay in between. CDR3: CASSSDATDTQYF. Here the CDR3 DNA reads TGCGCCAGCAGCTCAGATGCCACAGATACGCAGTATTTT.

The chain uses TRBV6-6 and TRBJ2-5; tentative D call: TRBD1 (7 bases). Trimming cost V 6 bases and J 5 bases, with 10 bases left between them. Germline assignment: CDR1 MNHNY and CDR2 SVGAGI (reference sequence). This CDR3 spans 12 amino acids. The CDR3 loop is CASRAGGETQYF. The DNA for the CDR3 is TGTGCCAGCAGGGCAGGGGGGGAGACCCAGTACTTC.

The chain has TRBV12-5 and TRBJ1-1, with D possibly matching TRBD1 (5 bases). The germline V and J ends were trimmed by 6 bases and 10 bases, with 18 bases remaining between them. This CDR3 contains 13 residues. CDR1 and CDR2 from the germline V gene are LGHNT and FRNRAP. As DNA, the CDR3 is TGTGCTAGTGGGGTGGACGTAGGGGTTGGAGCTTTCTTT. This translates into CASGVDVGVGAFF.

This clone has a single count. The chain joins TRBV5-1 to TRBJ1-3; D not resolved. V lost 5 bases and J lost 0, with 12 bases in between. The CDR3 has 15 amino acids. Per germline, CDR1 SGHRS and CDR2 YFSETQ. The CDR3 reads CASRPLGSSGNTIYF. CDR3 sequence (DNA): TGCGCCAGCAGACCCCTCGGGAGCTCTGGAAACACCATATATTTT.

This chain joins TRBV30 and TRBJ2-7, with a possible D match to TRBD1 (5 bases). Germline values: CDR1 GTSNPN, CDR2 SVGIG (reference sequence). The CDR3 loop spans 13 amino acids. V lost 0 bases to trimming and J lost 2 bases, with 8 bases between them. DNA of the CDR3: TGTGCCTGGAGTGTCGACAGTGCCTACGAGCAGTACTTC. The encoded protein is CAWSVDSAYEQYF.

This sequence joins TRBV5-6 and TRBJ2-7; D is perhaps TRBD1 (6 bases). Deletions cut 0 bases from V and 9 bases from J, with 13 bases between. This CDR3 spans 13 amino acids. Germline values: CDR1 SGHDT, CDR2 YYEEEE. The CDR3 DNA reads TGTGCCAGCAGCTTGGTAGGGGGATCGGCGCAGTACTTC. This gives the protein CASSLVGGSAQYF. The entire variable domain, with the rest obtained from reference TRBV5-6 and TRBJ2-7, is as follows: DAGVTQSPTHLIKTRGQQVTLRCSPKSGHDTVSWYQQALGQGPQFIFQYYEEEERQRGNFPDRFSGHQFPNYSSELNVNALLLGDSALYLCASSLVGGSAQYFGPGTRLTVT.

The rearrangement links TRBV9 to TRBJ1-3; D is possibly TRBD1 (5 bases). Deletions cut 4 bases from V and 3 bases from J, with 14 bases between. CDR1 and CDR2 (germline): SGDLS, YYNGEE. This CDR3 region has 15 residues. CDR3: CASSLYDSNGNTIYF. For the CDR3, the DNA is TGTGCCAGCAGCCTTTACGACAGTAATGGAAACACCATATATTTT.

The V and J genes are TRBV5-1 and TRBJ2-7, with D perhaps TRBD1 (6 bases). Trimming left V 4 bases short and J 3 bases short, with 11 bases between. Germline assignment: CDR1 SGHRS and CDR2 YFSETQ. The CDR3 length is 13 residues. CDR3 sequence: CASSVGQIYEQYF. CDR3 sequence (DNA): TGCGCCAGCAGCGTAGGACAGATCTACGAGCAGTACTTC.

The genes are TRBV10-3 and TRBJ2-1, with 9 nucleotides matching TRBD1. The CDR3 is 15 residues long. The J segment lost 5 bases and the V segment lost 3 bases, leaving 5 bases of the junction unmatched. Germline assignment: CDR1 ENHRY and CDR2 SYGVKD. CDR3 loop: CAISDGGQGHNEQFF. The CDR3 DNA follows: TGTGCCATCAGTGATGGGGGACAGGGACACAATGAGCAGTTCTTC.